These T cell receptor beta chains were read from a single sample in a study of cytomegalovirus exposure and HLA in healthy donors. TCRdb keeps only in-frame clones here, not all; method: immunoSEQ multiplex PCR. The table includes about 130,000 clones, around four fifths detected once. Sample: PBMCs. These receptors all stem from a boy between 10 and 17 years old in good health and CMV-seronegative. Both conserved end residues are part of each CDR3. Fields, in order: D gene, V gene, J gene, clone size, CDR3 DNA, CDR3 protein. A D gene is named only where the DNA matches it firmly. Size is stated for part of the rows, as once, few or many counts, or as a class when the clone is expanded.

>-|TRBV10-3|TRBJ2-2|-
TGTGCCATCAGTGAGTCAGGGTATGGACTTTCCGGGGAGCTGTTTTTT
CAISESGYGLSGELFF
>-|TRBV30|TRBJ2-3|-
TGTGCCTGGAGAAGCGGCAGAGATACGCAGTATTTT
CAWRSGRDTQYF
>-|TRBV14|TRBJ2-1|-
TGTGCCAGCAGCTCCGACACTCTTTCTTACAATGAGCAGTTCTTC
CASSSDTLSYNEQFF
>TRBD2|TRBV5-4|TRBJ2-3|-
TGTGCCAGCAGCTTGGATGGCGGGAGGACAGATACGCAGTATTTT
CASSLDGGRTDTQYF
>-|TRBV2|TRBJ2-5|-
TGTGCCAGCAGTGAAGCAGGAGGGGGCGGGATAGGAGAGACCCAGTACTTC
CASSEAGGGGIGETQYF
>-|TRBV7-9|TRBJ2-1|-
TGTGCCAGCAGCTCCGACTCAAGCTCCTACAATGAGCAGTTCTTC
CASSSDSSSYNEQFF
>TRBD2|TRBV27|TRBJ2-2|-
TGTGCCAGCACCTCCTGGACTAGCGGGAGCACCGGGGAGCTGTTTTTT
CASTSWTSGSTGELFF
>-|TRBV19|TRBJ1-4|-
TGTGCCAGTAAAGCGGAGGGGCGGGAAAAACTGTTTTTT
CASKAEGREKLFF
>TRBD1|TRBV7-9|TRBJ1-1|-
TGTGCCAGCAGGGACAGGGTAAGAACTGAAGCTTTCTTT
CASRDRVRTEAFF
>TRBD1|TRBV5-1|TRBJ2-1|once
TGCGCCAGCAGCTGGGACAGGAACAATGAGCAGTTCTTC
CASSWDRNNEQFF
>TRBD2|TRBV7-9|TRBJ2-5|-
TGTGCCAGCAGCTTAGTAGCGGGGGTAAAAGAGACCCAGTACTTC
CASSLVAGVKETQYF
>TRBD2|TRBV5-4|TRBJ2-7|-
TGTGCCAGCAGCTTGGGACTAGCGGGGGCCTACGAGCAGTACTTC
CASSLGLAGAYEQYF
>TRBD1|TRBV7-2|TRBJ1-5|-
TGTGCCAGCAGCTATTTTGGGACAGAGAAAAGCAATCAGCCCCAGCATTTT
CASSYFGTEKSNQPQHF
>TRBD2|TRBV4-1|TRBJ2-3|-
TGCGCCAGCAGCCAAGAGGGGTTCGGTGCGGGAGGAACCGATACGCAGTATTTT
CASSQEGFGAGGTDTQYF
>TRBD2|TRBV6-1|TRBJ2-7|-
TGTGCCAGCAGCGTCGGGACTAGCGGGCGTTCGCAGTACTTC
CASSVGTSGRSQYF